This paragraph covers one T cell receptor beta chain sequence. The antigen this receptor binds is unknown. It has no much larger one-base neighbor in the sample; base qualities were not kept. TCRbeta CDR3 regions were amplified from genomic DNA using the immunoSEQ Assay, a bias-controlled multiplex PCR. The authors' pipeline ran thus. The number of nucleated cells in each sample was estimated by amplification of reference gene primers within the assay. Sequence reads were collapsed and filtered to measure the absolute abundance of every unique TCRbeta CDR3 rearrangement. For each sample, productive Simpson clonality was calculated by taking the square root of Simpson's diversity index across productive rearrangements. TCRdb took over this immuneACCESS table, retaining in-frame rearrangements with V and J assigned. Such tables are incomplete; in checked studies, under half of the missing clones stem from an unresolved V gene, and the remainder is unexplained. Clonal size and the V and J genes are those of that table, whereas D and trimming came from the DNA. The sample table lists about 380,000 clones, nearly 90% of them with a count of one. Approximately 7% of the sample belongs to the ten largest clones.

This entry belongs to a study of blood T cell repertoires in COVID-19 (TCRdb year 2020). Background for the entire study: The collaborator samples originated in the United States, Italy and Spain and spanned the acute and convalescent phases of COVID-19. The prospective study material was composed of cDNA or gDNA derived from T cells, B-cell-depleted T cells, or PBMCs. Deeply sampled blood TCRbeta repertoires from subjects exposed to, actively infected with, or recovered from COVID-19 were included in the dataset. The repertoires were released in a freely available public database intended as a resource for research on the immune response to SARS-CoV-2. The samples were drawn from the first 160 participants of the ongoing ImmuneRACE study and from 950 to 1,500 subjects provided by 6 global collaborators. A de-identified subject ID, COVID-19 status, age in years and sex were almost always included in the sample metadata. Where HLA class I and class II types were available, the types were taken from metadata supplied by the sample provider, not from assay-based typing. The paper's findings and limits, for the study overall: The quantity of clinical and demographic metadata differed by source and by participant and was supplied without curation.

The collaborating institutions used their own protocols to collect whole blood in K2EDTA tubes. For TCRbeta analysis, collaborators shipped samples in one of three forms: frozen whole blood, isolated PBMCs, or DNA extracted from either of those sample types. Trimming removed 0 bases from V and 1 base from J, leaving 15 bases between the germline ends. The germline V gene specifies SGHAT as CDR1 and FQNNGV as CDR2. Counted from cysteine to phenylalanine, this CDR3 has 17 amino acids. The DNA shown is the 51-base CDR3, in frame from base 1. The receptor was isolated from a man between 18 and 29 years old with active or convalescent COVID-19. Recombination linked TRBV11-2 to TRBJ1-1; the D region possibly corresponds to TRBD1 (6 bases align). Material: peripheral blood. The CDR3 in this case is CASSLDGAGVRNTEAFF. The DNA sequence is TGTGCCAGCAGCTTAGATGGGGCAGGGGTTAGGAACACTGAAGCTTTCTTT. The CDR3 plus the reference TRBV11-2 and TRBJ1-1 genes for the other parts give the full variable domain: EAGVAQSPRYKIIEKRQSVAFWCNPISGHATLYWYQQILGQGPKLLIQFQNNGVVDDSQLPKDRFSAERLKGVDSTLKIQPAKLEDSAVYLCASSLDGAGVRNTEAFFGQGTRLTVV.